This T cell receptor (beta chain) was captured by sequencing in a study of cytomegalovirus exposure and HLA in healthy donors. Study-wide points: Researchers reported in a later analysis that common viral pathogens appeared linked to several top clusters. It was in a later analysis that TCR association rates were seen to vary by HLA locus, highest for DRB1 and lowest for HLA-C.

Amplification used 60 Vbeta primers and 13 Jbeta primers. Measured with immunoSEQ multiplex PCR; TCRdb has only the in-frame clones, and not every one. The repertoire includes under 150,000 clones, around 77% of them detected once, and approximately 1% sits in the top ten. Turning to this clone: Its matching antigen is unknown.

V lost 2 bases and J 0 bases, leaving 17 bases between the germline ends. Germline V gene sequence: CDR1 LGHNT, CDR2 FRNRAP. The CDR3 spans 18 residues. The material sequenced was PBMCs. This chain links TRBV12-5 with TRBJ2-1, with D tentatively TRBD1 (5 bases). The source is a man between 18 and 35 years old in good health and CMV-seronegative. The CDR3 reads CASGLTLTGASSYNEQFF. CDR3 nucleotides: TGTGCTAGTGGTTTGACCTTGACTGGGGCAAGCTCCTACAATGAGCAGTTCTTC.